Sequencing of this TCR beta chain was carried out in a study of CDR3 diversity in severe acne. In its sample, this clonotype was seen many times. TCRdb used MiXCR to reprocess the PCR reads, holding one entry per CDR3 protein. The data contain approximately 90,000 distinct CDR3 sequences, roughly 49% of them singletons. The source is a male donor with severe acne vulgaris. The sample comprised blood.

CDR3 amino acids: CAISESVAGGETQYF. For the CDR3, the DNA is TGTGCCATCAGTGAGTCGGTAGCGGGAGGGGAGACCCAGTACTTC. This chain joins TRBV10-3 and TRBJ2-5, with 11 bases that match TRBD2. Looked up from germline, CDR1 is ENHRY and CDR2 is SYGVKD. There are 15 residues in the CDR3. With V trimmed by 0 bases and J by 5 bases, 2 bases remained unmatched.